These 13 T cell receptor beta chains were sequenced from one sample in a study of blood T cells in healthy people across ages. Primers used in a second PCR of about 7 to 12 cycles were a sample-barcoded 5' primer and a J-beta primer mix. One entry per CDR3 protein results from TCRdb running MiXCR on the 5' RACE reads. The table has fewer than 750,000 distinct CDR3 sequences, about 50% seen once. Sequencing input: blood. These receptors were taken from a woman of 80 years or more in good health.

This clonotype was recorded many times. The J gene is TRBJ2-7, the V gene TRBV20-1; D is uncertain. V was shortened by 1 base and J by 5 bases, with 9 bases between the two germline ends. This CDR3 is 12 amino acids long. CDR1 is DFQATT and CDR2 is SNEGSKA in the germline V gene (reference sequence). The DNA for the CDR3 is TGCAGTGCTAGAGGATTCCTAGACGAGCAGTACTTC. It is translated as CSARGFLDEQYF.

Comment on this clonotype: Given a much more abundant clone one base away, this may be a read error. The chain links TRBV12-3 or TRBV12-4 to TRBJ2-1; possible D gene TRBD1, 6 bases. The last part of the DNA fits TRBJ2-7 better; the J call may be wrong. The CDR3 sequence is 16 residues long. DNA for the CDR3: TGTGCCAGCAGTTTAGGAGGGGGTCTCTCCTACAATGAGCAGTACTTC. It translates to CASSLGGGLSYNEQYF.

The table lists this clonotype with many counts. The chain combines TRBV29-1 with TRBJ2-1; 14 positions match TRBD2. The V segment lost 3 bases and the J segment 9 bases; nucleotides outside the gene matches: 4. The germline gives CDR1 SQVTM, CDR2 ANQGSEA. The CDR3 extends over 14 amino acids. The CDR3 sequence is CSVETSGRGSEQFF. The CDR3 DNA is TGCAGCGTTGAGACTAGCGGGAGGGGGAGTGAGCAGTTCTTC.

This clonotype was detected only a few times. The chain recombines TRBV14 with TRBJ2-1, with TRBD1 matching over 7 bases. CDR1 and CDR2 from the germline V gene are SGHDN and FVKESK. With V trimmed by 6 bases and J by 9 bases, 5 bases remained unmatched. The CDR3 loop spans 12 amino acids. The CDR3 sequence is CASSRQGFEQFF. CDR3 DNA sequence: TGTGCCAGCAGTCGACAGGGTTTTGAGCAGTTCTTC.

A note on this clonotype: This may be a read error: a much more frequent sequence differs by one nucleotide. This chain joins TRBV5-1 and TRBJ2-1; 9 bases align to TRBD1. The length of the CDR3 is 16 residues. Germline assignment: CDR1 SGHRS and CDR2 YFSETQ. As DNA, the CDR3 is TGCGCCAGCAGCTTCCCGGGACAGGGCATATACAATGAGCGGTTCTTC. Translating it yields CASSFPGQGIYNERFF.

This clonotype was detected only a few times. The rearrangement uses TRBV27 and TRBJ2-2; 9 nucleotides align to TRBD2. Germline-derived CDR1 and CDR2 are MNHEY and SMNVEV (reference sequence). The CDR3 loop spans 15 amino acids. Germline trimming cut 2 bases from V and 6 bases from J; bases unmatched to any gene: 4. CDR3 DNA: TGTGCCAGCAGTTTAGCGGGAGGGGGCCCCGGGGAGCTGTTTTTT. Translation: CASSLAGGGPGELFF.

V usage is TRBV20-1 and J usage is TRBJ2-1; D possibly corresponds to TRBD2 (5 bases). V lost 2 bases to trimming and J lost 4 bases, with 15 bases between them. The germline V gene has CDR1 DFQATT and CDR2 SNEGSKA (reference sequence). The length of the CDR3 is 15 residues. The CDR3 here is CSARFAAGPYNEQFF. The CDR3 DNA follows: TGCAGTGCTAGATTTGCGGCGGGCCCATACAATGAGCAGTTCTTC.

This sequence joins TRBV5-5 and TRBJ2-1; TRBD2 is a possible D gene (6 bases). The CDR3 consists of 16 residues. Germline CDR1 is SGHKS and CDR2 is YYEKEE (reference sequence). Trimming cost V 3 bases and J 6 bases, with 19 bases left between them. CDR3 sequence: CASSWPPGLHGNEQFF. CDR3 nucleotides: TGTGCCAGCAGCTGGCCCCCGGGACTCCACGGCAATGAGCAGTTCTTC.

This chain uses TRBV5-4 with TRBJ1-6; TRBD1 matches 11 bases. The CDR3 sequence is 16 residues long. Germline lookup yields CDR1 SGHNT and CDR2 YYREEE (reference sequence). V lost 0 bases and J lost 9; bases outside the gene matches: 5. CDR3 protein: CASSLAGTGGGSPLHF. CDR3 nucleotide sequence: TGTGCCAGCAGCTTGGCCGGGACAGGGGGTGGTTCACCCCTCCACTTT.

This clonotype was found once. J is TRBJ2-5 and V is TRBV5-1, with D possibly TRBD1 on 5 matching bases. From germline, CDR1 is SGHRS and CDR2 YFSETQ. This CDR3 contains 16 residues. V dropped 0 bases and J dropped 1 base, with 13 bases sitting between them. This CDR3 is CASSLGSVGVQETQYF. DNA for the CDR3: TGCGCCAGCAGCTTGGGGTCGGTAGGGGTCCAAGAGACCCAGTACTTC.

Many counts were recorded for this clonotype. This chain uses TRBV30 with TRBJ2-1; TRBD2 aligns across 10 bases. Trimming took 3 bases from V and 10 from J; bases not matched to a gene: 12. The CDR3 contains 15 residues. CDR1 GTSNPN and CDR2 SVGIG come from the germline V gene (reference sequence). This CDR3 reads CAWRDGTSVRGEQFF. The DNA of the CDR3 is TGTGCCTGGAGGGACGGGACTAGCGTACGAGGGGAGCAGTTCTTC.

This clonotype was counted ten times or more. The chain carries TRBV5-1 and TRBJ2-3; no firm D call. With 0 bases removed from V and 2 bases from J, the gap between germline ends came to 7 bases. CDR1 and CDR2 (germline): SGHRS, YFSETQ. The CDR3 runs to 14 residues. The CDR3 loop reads CASSLGQDTDTQYF. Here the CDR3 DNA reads TGCGCCAGCAGCTTGGGCCAGGACACAGATACGCAGTATTTT. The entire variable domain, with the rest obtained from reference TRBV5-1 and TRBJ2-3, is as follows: KAGVTQTPRYLIKTRGQQVTLSCSPISGHRSVSWYQQTPGQGLQFLFEYFSETQRNKGNFPGRFSGRQFSNSRSEMNVSTLELGDSALYLCASSLGQDTDTQYFGPGTRLTVL.

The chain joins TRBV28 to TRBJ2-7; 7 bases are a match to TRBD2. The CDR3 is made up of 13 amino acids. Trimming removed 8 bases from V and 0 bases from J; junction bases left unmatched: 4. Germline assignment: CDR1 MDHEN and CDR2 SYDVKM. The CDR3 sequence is CASVGGSSYEQYF. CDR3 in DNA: TGTGCCAGCGTAGGCGGGAGCTCCTACGAGCAGTACTTC.